Following are 29 T cell receptor beta chains from one sample sequenced in a study of blood T cell repertoires in COVID-19. This table comes from immunoSEQ multiplex PCR, and its TCRdb copy is limited to in-frame clones, with some not included. The data contain over 250,000 clones, over 75% of them singletons. Sequences were obtained from peripheral blood. The receptors stem from an older woman with acute or convalescent COVID-19.

The rearrangement joins TRBV7-8 to TRBJ1-5; weak D call: TRBD1 (5 bases). V was pared by 5 bases and J by 1 base, with 12 bases between. Germline lookup yields CDR1 SGHVS and CDR2 FQNEAQ. This CDR3 contains 15 residues. The CDR3 DNA is TGTGCCAGCAGCACCCTTAGGGGAAGCAATCAGCCCCAGCATTTT. Translating gives CASSTLRGSNQPQHF.

The rearrangement links TRBV20-1 to TRBJ2-3; 7 bases map to TRBD2. The CDR3 has 14 amino acids. Germline V CDR1 and CDR2: DFQATT, SNEGSKA (reference sequence). After removal of 3 bases from V and 1 base from J, the junction contained 4 bases not matched to a gene. In DNA, the CDR3 is TGCAGTGCTAGTTCGGGGGGTGGCACAGATACGCAGTATTTT. The encoded protein is CSASSGGGTDTQYF.

The chain is built from TRBV5-1 and TRBJ2-2; D possibly corresponds to TRBD1 (6 bases). CDR3 size: 17 residues. Looked up from germline, CDR1 is SGHRS and CDR2 is YFSETQ. V was pared by 4 bases and J by 1 base, with 17 bases between. The CDR3 DNA reads TGCGCCAGCAGCCCCCGAGGGGGATTTCAGAACACCGGGGAGCTGTTTTTT. This sequence encodes CASSPRGGFQNTGELFF.

To note about this clone: Sequence at one end of the junction differs from germline and may be a read error. The CDR3 bases are TGCAGCGTTGAATCCCTGGGGACACGGGTTTTT. Translation: CSVESLGTRVF. This chain links TRBV29-1 with TRBJ1-4, with a possible D match to TRBD1 (6 bases). Looked up from germline, CDR1 is SQVTM and CDR2 is ANQGSEA. There are 11 residues in the CDR3.

The chain links TRBV19 to TRBJ2-6, with TRBD1 matching over 10 bases. J lost 2 bases, V lost 2 bases, and 9 bases had no gene match. Germline CDR1 is LNHDA and CDR2 is SQIVND (reference sequence). The CDR3 contains 19 residues. CDR3 sequence reads: CASSISSDRGRAGANVLTF. As DNA, the CDR3 is TGTGCCAGTAGTATATCCTCAGACAGGGGGCGGGCTGGGGCCAACGTCCTGACTTTC.

The chain uses TRBV7-9 and TRBJ2-2, with TRBD1 as a possible D gene (6 bases). Trimming took off 2 bases at V and 0 bases at J, with 10 bases between the two ends. CDR1 and CDR2 from the germline V gene are SEHNR and FQNEAQ (reference sequence). This CDR3 region has 16 residues. This CDR3 is CASSLQGMANTGELFF. As DNA, the CDR3 is TGTGCCAGCAGCTTACAGGGGATGGCGAACACCGGGGAGCTGTTTTTT.

The rearrangement links TRBV15 to TRBJ1-2; no reliable D call. CDR3 length equals 13 residues. The germline gives CDR1 LNHNV, CDR2 YYDKDF (reference sequence). The V and J ends lost 1 base and 2 bases respectively, with 5 bases between them. The CDR3 DNA is TGTGCCACCAGCAGAGGAGGGAACTATGGCTACACCTTC. Its translation: CATSRGGNYGYTF.

V gene TRBV2 combines with J gene TRBJ1-2; D is uncertain. The CDR3 length is 13 residues. Germline CDR1 and CDR2: SNHLY and FYNNEI. V was trimmed by 1 base and J by 5 bases, leaving 8 bases between them. The CDR3 loop reads CASSEGSRYGYTF. The CDR3 nucleotides are TGTGCCAGCAGTGAAGGTTCGAGGTATGGCTACACCTTC.

The V and J genes are TRBV12-2 and TRBJ1-5; the table gives TRBD1 as D, unverified against the DNA. TRBV12-2 is classified as a pseudogene. The CDR3 has 17 residues. The CDR3 DNA reads as TGTGCAAGTCGCTTGCCAAGGGGGTGCAGAGGCAATCAGCCCCAGCATTTT. Its translation: CASRLPRGCRGNQPQHF.

The rearrangement links TRBV6-6 to TRBJ1-5; D call uncertain. The CDR3 spans 14 residues. V was shortened by 2 bases and J by 2 bases, with 7 bases between the two germline ends. Per the germline V gene, CDR1 is MNHNY and CDR2 is SVGAGI (reference sequence). In nucleotides, the CDR3 is TGTGCCAGCAGTTACGTAGCAGGCAATCAGCCCCAGCATTTT. Translated: CASSYVAGNQPQHF.

V gene TRBV6-5 combines with J gene TRBJ1-5; D is ambiguous. Germline V gene sequence: CDR1 MNHEY, CDR2 SVGAGI. This CDR3 comprises 13 residues. V shed 11 bases and J shed 6 bases, with 17 bases lying between them. The CDR3 sequence: CASGMGVLQPQHF. In nucleotides, the CDR3 is TGTGCCTCCGGCATGGGAGTTCTTCAGCCCCAGCATTTT.

This chain uses TRBV5-6 with TRBJ2-7, with TRBD1 identical over 7 bases. V lost 7 bases, J lost 4 bases, and 14 bases stayed unmatched. This CDR3 comprises 15 residues. Germline loops: CDR1 SGHDT, CDR2 YYEEEE. Written as DNA, the CDR3 is TGTGCCAGCGCCGTGAGCCCCGACAGGGAGTACGAGCAGTACTTC. This encodes CASAVSPDREYEQYF.

The chain couples TRBV19 to TRBJ1-6; D gene uncertain. V lost 3 bases, J lost 10 bases, and 10 bases lay in between. The CDR3 sequence is 13 residues long. Germline CDR1 LNHDA, CDR2 SQIVND (reference sequence). DNA for the CDR3: TGTGCCAGTAGTATTGGCTTAATCTCACCCCTCCACTTT. This translates into CASSIGLISPLHF. Full variable domain (missing parts from reference TRBV19 and TRBJ1-6): DGGITQSPKYLFRKEGQNVTLSCEQNLNHDAMYWYRQDPGQGLRLIYYSQIVNDFQKGDIAEGYSVSREKKESFPLTVTSAQKNPTAFYLCASSIGLISPLHFGNGTRLTVT.

The chain joins TRBV7-9 to TRBJ1-3; 9 bases are shared with TRBD1. After removal of 3 bases from V and 4 bases from J, the junction contained 4 bases not matched to a gene. This CDR3 has 15 residues. Germline V gene lookup returns CDR1 SEHNR and CDR2 FQNEAQ (reference sequence). CDR3 protein: CASSFRTGVGNTIYF. In DNA form, the CDR3 reads TGTGCCAGCAGCTTCCGGACAGGGGTCGGAAACACCATATATTTT.

The CDR3 reads CASSFNMNTEAFF. CDR3 nucleotides: TGTGCCAGCAGCTTTAATATGAACACTGAAGCTTTCTTT. This chain connects TRBV6-5 to TRBJ1-1, with D uncertain. Germline V gene data show CDR1 as MNHEY and CDR2 as SVGAGI. CDR3 length: 13 amino acids. V dropped 6 bases and J dropped 0 bases, with 8 bases sitting between them.

There are a few counts of this clone. The V gene is TRBV19, the J gene TRBJ2-1; 8 nucleotides line up with TRBD2. CDR3 length: 15 amino acids. J was trimmed by 4 bases and V by 5 bases; bases with no gene match: 7. Germline assignment: CDR1 LNHDA and CDR2 SQIVND (reference sequence). DNA for the CDR3: TGTGCCAGTAGTGGGCGGGGGGCCCGATACAATGAGCAGTTCTTC. Its protein product is CASSGRGARYNEQFF.

The count of this clone is one. The chain links TRBV5-5 to TRBJ2-3, with unresolved D. The V end was cut by 3 bases, the J end by 1 base, with 6 bases between. Per the germline V gene, CDR1 is SGHKS and CDR2 is YYEKEE (reference sequence). This CDR3 is built from 13 residues. The CDR3 spells CASSSFRTDTQYF. CDR3 coding DNA: TGTGCCAGCAGCTCCTTCCGCACAGATACGCAGTATTTT.

As DNA, the CDR3 is TGCAGTGCTAGTACCCTCTGGCACGCATACGAGCAGTACTTC. It encodes CSASTLWHAYEQYF. The V gene is TRBV20-1, the J gene TRBJ2-7; no reliable D call. Looked up from germline, CDR1 is DFQATT and CDR2 is SNEGSKA (reference sequence). Deletions cut 3 bases from V and 4 bases from J, with 16 bases between. There are 14 residues in the CDR3.

This clone occurred once. J is TRBJ2-2 and V is TRBV4-1, with 7 bases fitting TRBD2. The J segment lost 0 bases and the V segment lost 1 base, leaving 5 bases of the junction unmatched. From germline, CDR1 is MGHRA and CDR2 YSYEKL. CDR3 length equals 17 residues. This CDR3 is CASSQVGRRTNTGELFF. CDR3 nucleotides: TGCGCCAGCAGCCAAGTCGGGAGGAGGACGAACACCGGGGAGCTGTTTTTT.

This clone was detected only a few times. This chain joins TRBV29-1 and TRBJ1-4; 7 nucleotides agree with TRBD1. V was pared by 7 bases and J by 8 bases, with 7 bases of the junction left unmatched. The CDR3 spans 12 residues. Germline V lookup: CDR1 SQVTM, CDR2 ANQGSEA. CDR3 sequence (DNA): TGCAGCGCCTCCCCGACAGGGGAAAAACTGTTTTTT. Translating it yields CSASPTGEKLFF.

The gene calls are TRBV7-2 and TRBJ2-2; 9 positions match TRBD2. CDR1 is SGHTA, CDR2 FQGNSA, per germline. Unmatched junction bases numbered 11, after V lost 3 bases and J lost 6 bases. The CDR3 is made up of 17 amino acids. CDR3 in DNA: TGTGCCAGCAGCTTGGGGGGAGCGGGGGGACTCCCCGGGGAGCTGTTTTTT. This gives the protein CASSLGGAGGLPGELFF.

The chain employs TRBV15 and TRBJ1-4; 10 bases align to TRBD1. This CDR3 spans 15 amino acids. With 0 bases clipped from V and 8 bases from J, the junction kept 3 bases outside the gene matches. Germline CDR1 and CDR2: LNHNV and YYDKDF (reference sequence). Here the CDR3 DNA reads TGTGCCACCAGCAGAGAGGGACAGGGGATAGAAAAACTGTTTTTT. Translating it yields CATSREGQGIEKLFF.

This rearrangement joins TRBV19 to TRBJ1-1, with 7 bases identical to TRBD1. CDR1 and CDR2 (germline): LNHDA, SQIVND (reference sequence). V shed 5 bases, J shed 5 bases, and the junction held 8 bases outside the gene matches. This CDR3 contains 14 residues. CDR3 in DNA: TGTGCCAGTAGTCTTGGACAGGCTGCAACTGAAGCTTTCTTT. Translating it yields CASSLGQAATEAFF.

The chain is built from TRBV3-1 (or the pseudogene TRBV3-2) and TRBJ2-4, with a tentative D call TRBD1 (5 bases). Trimming removed 4 bases at V and 0 bases at J, with 7 bases between. This CDR3 is 14 amino acids long. Germline-derived CDR1 and CDR2 are LGHDT and YNNKEL (reference sequence). In DNA form, the CDR3 reads TGTGCCAGCAGCCTCCAGGGAGCCAAAAACATTCAGTACTTC. The encoded protein is CASSLQGAKNIQYF.

This chain connects TRBV19 to TRBJ1-5; the D gene is possibly TRBD1 (5 bases). The CDR3 sequence is 17 residues long. Germline assignment: CDR1 LNHDA and CDR2 SQIVND (reference sequence). The V end lost 4 bases, the J end lost 9 bases, and 25 bases lay between the germline ends. CDR3: CASSKTSGTGGGGPQHF. CDR3 bases: TGTGCCAGTAGTAAAACCTCCGGGACCGGGGGAGGTGGGCCCCAGCATTTT.

This clone was counted between two and nine times. V gene TRBV2 combines with J gene TRBJ1-2; 7 bases agree with TRBD1. This CDR3 is built from 13 residues. Trimming cost V 5 bases and J 8 bases; bases outside gene matches: 8. Germline CDR1 SNHLY, CDR2 FYNNEI. For the CDR3, the DNA is TGTGCCAGCAGTTTGGGACAGAGCGACGGCTACACCTTC. Its translation is CASSLGQSDGYTF.

This chain connects TRBV18 to TRBJ1-2, with 7 bases identical to TRBD1. Looked up from germline, CDR1 is KGHSH and CDR2 is LQKENI. Losses at the gene ends were 6 bases for V and 8 bases for J; bases not matched to a gene: 12. The CDR3 has 14 amino acids. The CDR3 nucleotides are TGTGCCAGCTCCGACAGGGAAAGCATCGAGGGCTACACCTTC. It translates to CASSDRESIEGYTF.

The V gene is TRBV4-2, the J gene TRBJ1-2; a weak D match, TRBD1 (6 bases). Germline V gene lookup returns CDR1 LGHNA and CDR2 YNFKEQ. The CDR3 is made up of 15 amino acids. V was clipped by 1 base and J by 6 bases, with 15 bases between them. CDR3 in amino acids: CASSQGSQGADGYTF. DNA of the CDR3: TGTGCCAGCAGCCAAGGTTCACAGGGCGCTGATGGCTACACCTTC.

This clone turned up a few times. This sample also contains other DNA sequences that code for the same CDR3. The chain recombines TRBV9 with TRBJ1-6; unclear D gene. V shed 0 bases and J shed 7 bases, with 8 bases lying between them. CDR3 length: 14 residues. Germline CDR1 reads SGDLS; CDR2 reads YYNGEE. The CDR3 DNA reads TGTGCCAGCAGCGTAGGGGGAGGAAATTCACCCCTCCACTTT. It is translated as CASSVGGGNSPLHF.